This TCR beta chain was found in a study of immune evolution from preneoplasia to lung adenocarcinoma. The CDR3 contains 14 residues. In germline, CDR1 is SGHAT, CDR2 FQNNGV. Deletions cut 2 bases from V and 9 bases from J, with 16 bases between. Generated by immunoSEQ multiplex PCR, the TCRdb table keeps only in-frame clones and is missing some. The sample has under 3,500 clones; over 70% are singletons. This receptor was identified in a donor older than 65 with lung adenocarcinoma. The sample was FFPE adjacent normal lung tissue. The chain is built from TRBV11-2 and TRBJ1-2; a weak D match, TRBD1 (5 bases). This CDR3 is CASSLTTDYYSYTF. DNA of the CDR3: TGTGCCAGCAGCTTAACGACAGACTATTATAGCTACACCTTC.